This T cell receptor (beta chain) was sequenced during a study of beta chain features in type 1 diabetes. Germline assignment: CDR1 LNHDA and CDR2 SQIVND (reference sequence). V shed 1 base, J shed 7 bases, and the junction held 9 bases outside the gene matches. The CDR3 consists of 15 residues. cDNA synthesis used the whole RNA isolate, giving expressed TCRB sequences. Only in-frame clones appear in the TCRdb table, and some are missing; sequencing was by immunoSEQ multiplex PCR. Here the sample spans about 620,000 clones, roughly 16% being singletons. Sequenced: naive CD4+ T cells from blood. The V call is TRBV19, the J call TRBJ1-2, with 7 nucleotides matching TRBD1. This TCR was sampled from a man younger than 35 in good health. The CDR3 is CASSIGGTGVAGYTF. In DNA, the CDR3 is TGTGCCAGTAGTATAGGGGGCACAGGGGTAGCTGGCTACACCTTC.